These 17 T cell receptor beta chains came from one sample sequenced in a study of blood T cell repertoires in COVID-19. The repertoire was sequenced with immunoSEQ multiplex PCR; TCRdb's copy has only in-frame clones and lacks some. The sample includes more than 95,000 clones, 90% of them seen just once. Sequencing was done on a sample of peripheral blood. The receptors shown here come from a man aged 60 to 69 with acute or convalescent COVID-19.

CDR3 DNA: TGTGCCAGCAGGAGCGGACGGTCTAGGGCCAATCAGCCCCAGCATTTT. Translation: CASRSGRSRANQPQHF. The chain has TRBV28 and TRBJ1-5, with unresolved D. Trimming stripped 6 bases from V and 3 bases from J, with 18 bases between. Germline loops: CDR1 MDHEN, CDR2 SYDVKM. The length of the CDR3 is 16 residues.

The table lists this clone with a few counts. The V gene is TRBV30, the J gene TRBJ1-3; TRBD1 is a possible D gene (6 bases). Trimming pared 8 bases from V and 0 bases from J, leaving 17 bases between. Germline CDR1 reads GTSNPN; CDR2 reads SVGIG (reference sequence). The CDR3 has 15 amino acids. The CDR3 nucleotides read TGTGCCGGCCTGTTAAGGGGGAGCTCTGGAAACACCATATATTTT. Residues: CAGLLRGSSGNTIYF.

V and J are TRBV9 and TRBJ1-1, with D unclear. From germline, CDR1 is SGDLS and CDR2 YYNGEE. V dropped 4 bases and J dropped 4 bases, with 14 bases sitting between them. The CDR3 spans 14 residues. The CDR3 DNA reads TGTGCCAGCAGCCCCCGGGTCTGGAGCACTGAAGCTTTCTTT. Its protein is CASSPRVWSTEAFF.

The rearrangement uses TRBV2 and TRBJ2-7, with 8 bases fitting TRBD2. With V trimmed by 8 bases and J by 6 bases, 6 bases remained unmatched. The CDR3 runs 12 residues. Germline V gene sequence: CDR1 SNHLY, CDR2 FYNNEI. DNA of the CDR3: TGTGCCAGCTCGAACCGGGGGGGCGAGCAGTACGTC. Protein: CASSNRGGEQYV.

The genes are TRBV5-1 and TRBJ1-2, with D tentatively TRBD1 (5 bases). The CDR3 extends over 14 amino acids. Trimming took 0 bases from V and 3 from J, leaving 9 bases between them. Germline V lookup: CDR1 SGHRS, CDR2 YFSETQ. CDR3: CASSLVSGHYGYTF. The CDR3 region has the DNA TGCGCCAGCAGCTTGGTTTCAGGGCACTATGGCTACACCTTC. Filled out from reference TRBV5-1 and TRBJ1-2, the complete variable domain reads KAGVTQTPRYLIKTRGQQVTLSCSPISGHRSVSWYQQTPGQGLQFLFEYFSETQRNKGNFPGRFSGRQFSNSRSEMNVSTLELGDSALYLCASSLVSGHYGYTFGSGTRLTVV.

The rearrangement uses TRBV10-3 and TRBJ2-1, with D possibly matching TRBD1 (5 bases). V gave up 0 bases and J gave up 13 bases, with 7 bases separating them. The CDR3 is 11 amino acids. Looked up from germline, CDR1 is ENHRY and CDR2 is SYGVKD. CDR3 in amino acids: CAISESGEQFF. The DNA of the CDR3 is TGTGCCATCAGTGAGTCAGGGGAACAGTTCTTC.

The chain has TRBV19 and TRBJ1-2; D is undetermined. CDR1 is LNHDA, CDR2 SQIVND, per germline (reference sequence). This CDR3 spans 14 amino acids. V lost 6 bases and J lost 4, with 15 bases in between. The CDR3 coding sequence is TGTGCCAGTAGGCCCCCGAACTCGCCCTATGGCTACACCTTC. Its protein is CASRPPNSPYGYTF. Looking up the rest from reference TRBV19 and TRBJ1-2 gives the full variable domain: DGGITQSPKYLFRKEGQNVTLSCEQNLNHDAMYWYRQDPGQGLRLIYYSQIVNDFQKGDIAEGYSVSREKKESFPLTVTSAQKNPTAFYLCASRPPNSPYGYTFGSGTRLTVV.

This chain joins TRBV3-1 (or the pseudogene TRBV3-2) and TRBJ1-1, with D perhaps matching TRBD1 (6 bases). The germline gives CDR1 LGHDT, CDR2 YNNKEL (reference sequence). The CDR3 sequence is 15 residues long. V shed 4 bases and J shed 1 base, with 13 bases lying between them. For the CDR3, the DNA is TGTGCCAGCAGCCCCCATCGACAGGCGAACACTGAAGCTTTCTTT. This translates into CASSPHRQANTEAFF.

Written as DNA, the CDR3 is TGTGCCAGTAGTCCCTGGACAGGGTCCGGGGAGCTGTTTTTT. This codes for CASSPWTGSGELFF. This chain uses TRBV19 with TRBJ2-2; 8 bases agree with TRBD1. The length of the CDR3 is 14 residues. Per germline, CDR1 LNHDA and CDR2 SQIVND (reference sequence). J was trimmed by 6 bases and V by 5 bases; bases with no gene match: 5.

The gene calls are TRBV6-5 and TRBJ1-3, with 7 bases that match TRBD1. V trimming: 4 bases; J trimming: 2 bases; junction bases outside the gene matches: 8. Germline V gene data show CDR1 as MNHEY and CDR2 as SVGAGI. CDR3 length: 16 amino acids. The CDR3 DNA reads as TGTGCCAGCAGTTCCACAGGGGCTCGGGCTGGAAACACCATATATTTT. Its translation is CASSSTGARAGNTIYF.

This chain joins TRBV18 and TRBJ1-2; tentative D call: TRBD1 (6 bases). The CDR3 loop spans 15 amino acids. CDR1 and CDR2 (germline): KGHSH, LQKENI. Trimming left V 0 bases short and J 3 bases short, with 11 bases between. CDR3 nucleotides: TGTGCCAGCTCACCACCGGACAGCTCTTACTATGGCTACACCTTC. Translating it yields CASSPPDSSYYGYTF.

This chain uses TRBV6-5 with TRBJ2-5; TRBD1 matches at 7 bases. The V segment lost 2 bases and the J segment 0 bases; nucleotides outside the gene matches: 3. In germline, CDR1 is MNHEY, CDR2 SVGAGI. The CDR3 is made up of 15 amino acids. The CDR3 spells CASSYGQEYQETQYF. Written as DNA, the CDR3 is TGTGCCAGCAGTTACGGACAGGAGTACCAAGAGACCCAGTACTTC.

The chain employs TRBV10-3 and TRBJ2-3, with TRBD2 matching over 11 bases. This CDR3 is built from 15 residues. With 4 bases clipped from V and 2 bases from J, the junction kept 2 bases outside the gene matches. The germline CDR1 and CDR2 sequences are ENHRY and SYGVKD. The CDR3 loop is CAISGTSGFTDTQYF. The CDR3 DNA reads as TGTGCCATCAGTGGGACTAGCGGGTTCACAGATACGCAGTATTTT.

This clone was detected only once. The chain recombines TRBV11-3 with TRBJ1-1; tentative D call: TRBD1 (6 bases). Germline loops: CDR1 SGHNT, CDR2 YENEEA. This CDR3 is 12 amino acids long. Trimming removed 5 bases from V and 3 bases from J, with 7 bases in between. As DNA, the CDR3 is TGTGCCAGCAGCCCAGGGGACACTGAAGCTTTCTTT. It is translated as CASSPGDTEAFF.

The rearrangement links TRBV10-3 to TRBJ2-5; 9 bases agree with TRBD1. The germline V gene has CDR1 ENHRY and CDR2 SYGVKD. With 8 bases clipped from V and 2 bases from J, the junction kept 3 bases outside the gene matches. This CDR3 contains 13 residues. CDR3 sequence: CAIGGQGQETQYF. The CDR3 nucleotides are TGTGCCATCGGGGGACAGGGTCAAGAGACCCAGTACTTC.

A single count supports this clone. This rearrangement joins TRBV4-1 to TRBJ2-3, with 12 bases that match TRBD2. V lost 6 bases and J lost 2; bases outside the gene matches: 9. The CDR3 loop spans 17 amino acids. CDR1 and CDR2 from the germline V gene are MGHRA and YSYEKL. The CDR3 here is CASSKTPSGGDTDTQYF. CDR3 in DNA: TGCGCCAGCAGTAAGACCCCTAGCGGGGGGGACACAGATACGCAGTATTTT.

The chain uses TRBV7-9 and TRBJ2-5; TRBD2 matches at 10 bases. V was pared by 0 bases and J by 4 bases, with 5 bases of the junction left unmatched. Germline lookup yields CDR1 SEHNR and CDR2 FQNEAQ (reference sequence). The CDR3 loop spans 16 amino acids. The CDR3 region is CASSLAERGGRETQYF. As DNA, the CDR3 is TGTGCCAGCAGCTTAGCAGAGCGGGGGGGCCGAGAGACCCAGTACTTC.